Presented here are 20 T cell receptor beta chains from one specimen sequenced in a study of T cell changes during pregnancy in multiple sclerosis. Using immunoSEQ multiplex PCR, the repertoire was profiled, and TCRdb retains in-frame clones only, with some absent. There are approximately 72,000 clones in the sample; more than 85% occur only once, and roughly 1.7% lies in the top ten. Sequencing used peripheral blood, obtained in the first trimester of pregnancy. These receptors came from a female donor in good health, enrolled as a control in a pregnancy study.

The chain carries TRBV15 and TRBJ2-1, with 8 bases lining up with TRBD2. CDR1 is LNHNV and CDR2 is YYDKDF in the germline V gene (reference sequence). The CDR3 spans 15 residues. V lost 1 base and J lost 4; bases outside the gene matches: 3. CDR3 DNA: TGTGCCACCAGCAGAGTGGCTAGCGGGTACAATGAGCAGTTCTTC. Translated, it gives CATSRVASGYNEQFF.

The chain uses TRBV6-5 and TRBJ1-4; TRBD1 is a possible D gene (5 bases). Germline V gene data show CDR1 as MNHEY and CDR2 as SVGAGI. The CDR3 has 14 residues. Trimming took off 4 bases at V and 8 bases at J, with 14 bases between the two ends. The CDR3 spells CASSSGGVGEKLFF. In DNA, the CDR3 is TGTGCCAGCAGTTCGGGGGGAGTCGGGGAAAAACTGTTTTTT.

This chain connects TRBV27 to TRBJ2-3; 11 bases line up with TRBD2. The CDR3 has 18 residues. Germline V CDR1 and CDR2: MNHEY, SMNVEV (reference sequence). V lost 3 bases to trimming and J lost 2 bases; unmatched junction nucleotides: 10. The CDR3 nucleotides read TGTGCCAGCAGTTTCCTGCCGGCTAGCGGGAGGTTCACAGATACGCAGTATTTT. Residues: CASSFLPASGRFTDTQYF.

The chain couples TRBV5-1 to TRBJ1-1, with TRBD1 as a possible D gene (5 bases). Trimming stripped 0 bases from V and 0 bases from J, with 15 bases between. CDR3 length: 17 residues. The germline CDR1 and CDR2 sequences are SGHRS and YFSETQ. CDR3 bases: TGCGCCAGCAGCTTGGGTGCAGGGCCCAATATGAACACTGAAGCTTTCTTT. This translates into CASSLGAGPNMNTEAFF.

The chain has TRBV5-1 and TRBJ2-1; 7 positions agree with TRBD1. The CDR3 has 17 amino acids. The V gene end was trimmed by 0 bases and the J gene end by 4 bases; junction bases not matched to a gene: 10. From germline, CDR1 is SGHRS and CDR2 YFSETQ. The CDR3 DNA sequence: TGCGCCAGCAGCTTGGGGGGAACGACAGGGAGTTACAATGAGCAGTTCTTC. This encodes CASSLGGTTGSYNEQFF.

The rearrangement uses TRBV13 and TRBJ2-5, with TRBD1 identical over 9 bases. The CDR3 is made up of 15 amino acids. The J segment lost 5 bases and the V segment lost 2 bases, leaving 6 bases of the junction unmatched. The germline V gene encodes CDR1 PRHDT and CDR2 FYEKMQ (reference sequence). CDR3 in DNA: TGTGCCAGCAGCTTAAGGACAGGGGCCGGGGAGACCCAGTACTTC. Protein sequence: CASSLRTGAGETQYF. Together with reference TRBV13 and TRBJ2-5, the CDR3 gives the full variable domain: AAGVIQSPRHLIKEKRETATLKCYPIPRHDTVYWYQQGPGQDPQFLISFYEKMQSDKGSIPDRFSAQQFSDYHSELNMSSLELGDSALYFCASSLRTGAGETQYFGPGTRLLVL.

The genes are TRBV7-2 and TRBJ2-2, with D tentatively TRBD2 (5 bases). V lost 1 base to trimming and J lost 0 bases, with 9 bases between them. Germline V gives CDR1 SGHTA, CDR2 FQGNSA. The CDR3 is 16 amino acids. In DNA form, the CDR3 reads TGTGCCAGCAGCTTAGGGAGCGGAACGAACACCGGGGAGCTGTTTTTT. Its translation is CASSLGSGTNTGELFF.

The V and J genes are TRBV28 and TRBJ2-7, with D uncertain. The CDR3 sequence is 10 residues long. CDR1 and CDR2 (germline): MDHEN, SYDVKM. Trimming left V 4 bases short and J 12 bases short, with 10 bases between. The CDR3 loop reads CASSSVLWYF. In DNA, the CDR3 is TGTGCCAGCAGTTCGGTTTTGTGGTACTTC.

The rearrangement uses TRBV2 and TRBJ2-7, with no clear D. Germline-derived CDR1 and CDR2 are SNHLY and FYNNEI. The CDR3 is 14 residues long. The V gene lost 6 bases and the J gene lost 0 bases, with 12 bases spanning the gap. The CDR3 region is CASRMTVSSYEQYF. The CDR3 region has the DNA TGTGCCAGCAGGATGACTGTTAGCTCCTACGAGCAGTACTTC.

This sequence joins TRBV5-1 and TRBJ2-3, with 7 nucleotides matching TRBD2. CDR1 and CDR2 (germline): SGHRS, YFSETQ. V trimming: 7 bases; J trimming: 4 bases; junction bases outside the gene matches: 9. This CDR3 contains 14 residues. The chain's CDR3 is CASSSWGGADTQYF. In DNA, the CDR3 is TGCGCCAGCTCTTCGTGGGGAGGGGCAGATACGCAGTATTTT.

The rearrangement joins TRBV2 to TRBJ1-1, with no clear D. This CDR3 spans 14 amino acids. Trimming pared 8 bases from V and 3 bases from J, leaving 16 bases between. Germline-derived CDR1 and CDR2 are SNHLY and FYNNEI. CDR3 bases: TGTGCCAGCGGTCGGGAACCCAAGGACACTGAAGCTTTCTTT. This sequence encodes CASGREPKDTEAFF.

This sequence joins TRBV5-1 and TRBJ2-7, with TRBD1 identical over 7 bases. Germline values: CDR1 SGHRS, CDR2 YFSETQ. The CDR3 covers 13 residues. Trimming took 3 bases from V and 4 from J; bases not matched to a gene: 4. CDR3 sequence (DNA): TGCGCCAGCAGCTGGGACAGTGATTACGAGCAGTACTTC. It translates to CASSWDSDYEQYF.

DNA of the CDR3: TGTGCCAGCAGCCCTCTGGACAGGGGCACAGATACGCAGTATTTT. It translates to CASSPLDRGTDTQYF. This chain joins TRBV5-6 and TRBJ2-3; 8 nucleotides match TRBD1. Germline assignment: CDR1 SGHDT and CDR2 YYEEEE. Losses at the gene ends were 4 bases for V and 1 base for J; bases not matched to a gene: 5. The length of the CDR3 is 15 residues.

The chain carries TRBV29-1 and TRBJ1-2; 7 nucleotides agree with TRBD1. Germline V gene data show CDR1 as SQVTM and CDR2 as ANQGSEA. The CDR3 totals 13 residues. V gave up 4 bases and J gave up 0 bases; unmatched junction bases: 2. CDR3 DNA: TGCAGCGTTGGACAGGGAGCTAACTATGGCTACACCTTC. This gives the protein CSVGQGANYGYTF.

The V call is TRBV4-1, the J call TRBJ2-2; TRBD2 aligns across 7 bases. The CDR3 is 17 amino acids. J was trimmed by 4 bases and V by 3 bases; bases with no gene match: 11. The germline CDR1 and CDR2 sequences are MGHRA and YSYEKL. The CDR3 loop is CASSQRDGRLRTGELFF. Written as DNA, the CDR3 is TGCGCCAGCAGCCAGAGGGACGGGAGGCTTCGCACCGGGGAGCTGTTTTTT.

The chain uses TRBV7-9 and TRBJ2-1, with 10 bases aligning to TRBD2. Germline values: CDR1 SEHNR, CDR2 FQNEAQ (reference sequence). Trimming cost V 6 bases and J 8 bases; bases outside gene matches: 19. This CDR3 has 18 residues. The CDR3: CASSQNLLAGYYNDEQFF. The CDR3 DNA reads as TGTGCCAGCAGTCAAAACTTACTAGCGGGATACTATAACGATGAGCAGTTCTTC.

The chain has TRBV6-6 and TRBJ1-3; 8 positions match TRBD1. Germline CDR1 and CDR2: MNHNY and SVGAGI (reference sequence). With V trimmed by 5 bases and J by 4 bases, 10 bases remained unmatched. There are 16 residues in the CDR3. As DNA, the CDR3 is TGTGCCAGCAGTCACGGACAGGGTCCCCCGGGAAACACCATATATTTT. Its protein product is CASSHGQGPPGNTIYF.

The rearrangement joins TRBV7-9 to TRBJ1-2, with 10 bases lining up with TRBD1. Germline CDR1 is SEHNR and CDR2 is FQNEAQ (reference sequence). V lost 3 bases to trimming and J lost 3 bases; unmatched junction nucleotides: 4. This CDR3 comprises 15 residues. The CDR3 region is CASSLGQGNDYGYTF. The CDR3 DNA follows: TGTGCCAGCAGCTTGGGACAGGGGAATGACTATGGCTACACCTTC. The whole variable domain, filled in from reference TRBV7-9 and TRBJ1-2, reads DTGVSQNPRHKITKRGQNVTFRCDPISEHNRLYWYRQTLGQGPEFLTYFQNEAQLEKSRLLSDRFSAERPKGSFSTLEIQRTEQGDSAMYLCASSLGQGNDYGYTFGSGTRLTVV.

The CDR3 protein is CASSQAPVSGNTIYF. CDR3 coding DNA: TGTGCCAGCAGCCAAGCCCCGGTTTCTGGAAACACCATATATTTT. This rearrangement joins TRBV4-2 to TRBJ1-3, with unresolved D. This CDR3 is built from 15 residues. Germline CDR1 and CDR2: LGHNA and YNFKEQ. Between the trimmed V and J ends, which lost 1 base and 1 base, there was a span of 8 bases.

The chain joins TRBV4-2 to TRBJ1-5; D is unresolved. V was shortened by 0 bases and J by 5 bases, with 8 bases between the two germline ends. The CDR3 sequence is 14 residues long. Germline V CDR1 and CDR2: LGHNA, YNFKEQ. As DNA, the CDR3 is TGTGCCAGCAGCCAAGACAGCGGGGATCAGCCCCAGCATTTT. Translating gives CASSQDSGDQPQHF.